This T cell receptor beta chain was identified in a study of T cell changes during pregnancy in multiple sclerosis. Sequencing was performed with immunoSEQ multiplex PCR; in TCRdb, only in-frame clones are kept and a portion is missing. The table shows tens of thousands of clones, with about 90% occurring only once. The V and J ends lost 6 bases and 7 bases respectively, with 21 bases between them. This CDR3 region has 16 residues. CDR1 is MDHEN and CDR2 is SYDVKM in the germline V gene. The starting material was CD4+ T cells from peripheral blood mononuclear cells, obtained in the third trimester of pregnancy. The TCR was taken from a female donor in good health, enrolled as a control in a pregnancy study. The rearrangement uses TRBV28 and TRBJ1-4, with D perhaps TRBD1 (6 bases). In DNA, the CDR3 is TGTGCCAGCAGCTTAGACCAGGGGCGAGCTGGTGAAAAACTGTTTTTT. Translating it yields CASSLDQGRAGEKLFF.